This T cell receptor (beta chain) came from a study of blood T cell repertoires in COVID-19. One Seattle source followed patients from active infection through their disease course. Germline-derived CDR1 and CDR2 are SGHTA and FQGNSA. The CDR3 covers 14 residues. V was clipped by 4 bases and J by 6 bases, with 15 bases between them. In the original workflow: By means of reference gene primer amplification, nucleated cell counts were estimated. Using immunoSEQ multiplex PCR, the repertoire was profiled, and TCRdb retains in-frame clones only, with some absent. That table gives V, J and clone size, and the DNA gave D and trimming. The repertoire has some 220,000 clones, roughly 85% of them found once; the top ten carry around 5.5%.

This clonotype was obtained from a man aged 50-59 years with COVID-19, enrolled during active disease. This chain links TRBV7-2 with TRBJ1-1; D unresolved. Sequences were obtained from peripheral blood. The CDR3 protein is CASSSDSGGAEAFF. CDR3 DNA sequence: TGTGCCAGCAGCTCTGACTCAGGAGGAGCTGAAGCTTTCTTT.